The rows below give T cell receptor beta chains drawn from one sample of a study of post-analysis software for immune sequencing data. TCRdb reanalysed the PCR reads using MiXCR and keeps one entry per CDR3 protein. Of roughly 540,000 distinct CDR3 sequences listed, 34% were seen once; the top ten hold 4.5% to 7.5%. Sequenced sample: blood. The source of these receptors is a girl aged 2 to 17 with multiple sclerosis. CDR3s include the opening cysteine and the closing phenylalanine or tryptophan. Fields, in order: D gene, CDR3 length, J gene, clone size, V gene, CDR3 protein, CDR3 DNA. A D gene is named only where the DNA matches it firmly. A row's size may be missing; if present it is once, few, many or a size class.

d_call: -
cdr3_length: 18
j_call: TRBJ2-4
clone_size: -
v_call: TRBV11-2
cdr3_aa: CASSLVIKTTQGKNIQYF
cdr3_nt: TGTGCCAGCAGCTTAGTAATCAAGACCACCCAGGGAAAAAACATTCAGTACTTC

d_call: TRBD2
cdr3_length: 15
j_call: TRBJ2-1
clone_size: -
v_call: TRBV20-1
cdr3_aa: CSAREDSGVYNEQFF
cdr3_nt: TGCAGTGCTAGAGAGGATAGCGGGGTATACAATGAGCAGTTCTTC

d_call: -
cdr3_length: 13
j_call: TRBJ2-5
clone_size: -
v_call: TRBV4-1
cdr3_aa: CANSQAIEETQYF
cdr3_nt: TGCGCCAACAGCCAAGCGATAGAAGAGACCCAGTACTTC

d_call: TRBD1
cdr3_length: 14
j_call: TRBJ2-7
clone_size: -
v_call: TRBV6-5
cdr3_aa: CASSADRVSYEQYF
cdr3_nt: TGTGCCAGCAGTGCCGACAGGGTGTCCTACGAGCAGTACTTC

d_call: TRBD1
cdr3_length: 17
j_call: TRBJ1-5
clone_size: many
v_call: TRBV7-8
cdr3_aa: CASSSGQGAWSNQPQHF
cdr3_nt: TGTGCCAGCAGCTCCGGACAGGGGGCGTGGAGCAATCAGCCCCAGCATTTT

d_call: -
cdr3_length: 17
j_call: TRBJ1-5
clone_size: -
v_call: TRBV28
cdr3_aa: CASSGALDQYSNQPQHF
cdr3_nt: TGTGCCAGCTCAGGGGCCCTCGATCAGTATAGCAATCAGCCCCAGCATTTT

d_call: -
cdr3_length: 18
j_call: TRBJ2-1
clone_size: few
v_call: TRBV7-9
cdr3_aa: CASSLVQWDASSYDEQFF
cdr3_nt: TGTGCCAGCAGCTTAGTGCAGTGGGATGCTTCATCCTACGATGAGCAGTTCTTC

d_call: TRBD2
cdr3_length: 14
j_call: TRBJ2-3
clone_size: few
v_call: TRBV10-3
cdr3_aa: CAITLEGGQDTQYF
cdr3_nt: TGTGCCATCACCCTGGAGGGAGGGCAAGATACGCAGTATTTT

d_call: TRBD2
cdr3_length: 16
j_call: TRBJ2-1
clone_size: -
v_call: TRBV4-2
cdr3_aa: CASSQEPSGGAGEQFF
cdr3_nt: TGTGCCAGCAGCCAAGAACCTAGCGGGGGGGCGGGTGAGCAGTTCTTC

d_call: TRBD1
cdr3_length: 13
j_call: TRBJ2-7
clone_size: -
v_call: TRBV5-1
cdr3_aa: CASRQGNGYEQYF
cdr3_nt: TGCGCCAGCAGACAGGGGAATGGATACGAGCAGTACTTC

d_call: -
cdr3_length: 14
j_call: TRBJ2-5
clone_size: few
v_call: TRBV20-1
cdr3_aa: CSARGGAIRKTQYF
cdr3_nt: TGCAGTGCGAGAGGGGGGGCCATCAGAAAGACCCAGTACTTC

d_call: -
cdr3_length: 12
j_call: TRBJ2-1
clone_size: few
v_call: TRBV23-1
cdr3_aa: CASRRVFNEQFF
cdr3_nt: TGCGCCAGCAGACGAGTCTTCAATGAGCAGTTCTTC

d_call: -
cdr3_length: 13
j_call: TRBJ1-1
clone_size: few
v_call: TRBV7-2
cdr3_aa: CASRRDGSTEAFF
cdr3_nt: TGTGCCAGCAGAAGGGATGGGAGCACTGAAGCTTTCTTT

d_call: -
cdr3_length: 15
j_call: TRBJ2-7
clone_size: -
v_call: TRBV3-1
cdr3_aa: CASSQAPSGTYEQYF
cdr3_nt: TGTGCCAGCAGCCAAGCTCCGTCGGGAACCTACGAGCAGTACTTC

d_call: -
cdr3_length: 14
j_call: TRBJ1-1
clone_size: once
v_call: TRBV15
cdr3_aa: CATSRVSGGTEAFF
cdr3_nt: TGTGCCACCAGCAGAGTTAGCGGCGGCACTGAAGCTTTCTTT

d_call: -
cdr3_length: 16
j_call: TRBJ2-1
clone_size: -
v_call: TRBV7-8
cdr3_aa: CASSSPRRGLYNEQFF
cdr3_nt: TGTGCCAGCAGCTCCCCTCGGCGGGGGCTGTACAATGAGCAGTTCTTC

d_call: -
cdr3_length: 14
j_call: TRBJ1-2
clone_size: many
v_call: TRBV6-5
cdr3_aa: CASSYGQGYYGYTF
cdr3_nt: TGTGCCAGCAGTTACGGTCAGGGGTACTATGGCTACACCTTC

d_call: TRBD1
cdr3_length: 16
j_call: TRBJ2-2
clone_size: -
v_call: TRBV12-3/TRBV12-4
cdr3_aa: CASSYGTGAYAGELFF
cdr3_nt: TGTGCCAGCAGTTACGGGACAGGGGCGTATGCCGGGGAGCTGTTTTTT

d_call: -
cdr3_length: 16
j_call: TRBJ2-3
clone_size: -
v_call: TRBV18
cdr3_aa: CASSPGQGAHPITQYF
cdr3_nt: TGTGCCAGCTCACCTGGGCAGGGAGCCCATCCTATTACGCAGTATTTT

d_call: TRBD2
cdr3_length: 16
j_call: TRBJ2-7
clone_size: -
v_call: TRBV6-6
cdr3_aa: CASRNPSGGIYNEQYF
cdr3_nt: TGTGCCAGCAGAAATCCCAGCGGGGGGATCTACAATGAGCAGTACTTC

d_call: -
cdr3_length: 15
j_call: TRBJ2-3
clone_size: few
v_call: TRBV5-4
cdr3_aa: CASSLPGPGIDTQYF
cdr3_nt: TGTGCCAGCAGCTTGCCGGGCCCAGGGATAGATACGCAGTATTTT

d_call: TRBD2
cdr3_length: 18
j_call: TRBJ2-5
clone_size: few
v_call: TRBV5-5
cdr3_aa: CASSFLAGGLRRGETQYF
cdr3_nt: TGTGCCAGCAGCTTCCTAGCGGGGGGACTGCGGCGCGGTGAGACCCAGTACTTC

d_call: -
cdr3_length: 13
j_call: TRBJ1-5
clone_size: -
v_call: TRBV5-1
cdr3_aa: CASRSASNQPQHF
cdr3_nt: TGCGCCAGCAGGTCGGCGAGCAATCAGCCCCAGCATTTT

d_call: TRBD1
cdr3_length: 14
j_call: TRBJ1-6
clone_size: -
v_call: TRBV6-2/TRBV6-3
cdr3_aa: CASSYDRGDSPLHF
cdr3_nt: TGTGCCAGCAGTTACGACAGGGGTGATTCACCCCTCCACTTT

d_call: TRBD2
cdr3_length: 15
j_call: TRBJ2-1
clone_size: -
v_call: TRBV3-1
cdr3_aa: CASSSRGGAYNEQFF
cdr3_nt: TGTGCCAGCAGTTCCCGCGGGGGGGCGTACAATGAGCAGTTCTTC

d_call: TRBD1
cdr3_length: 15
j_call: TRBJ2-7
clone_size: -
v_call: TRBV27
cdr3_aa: CASSSPGQGNYEQYF
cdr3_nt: TGTGCCAGCAGTTCCCCGGGACAGGGGAACTACGAGCAGTACTTC

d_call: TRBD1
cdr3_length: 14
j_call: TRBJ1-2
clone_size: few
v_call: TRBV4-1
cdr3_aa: CASSPPGQEHGYTF
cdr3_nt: TGCGCCAGCAGCCCCCCGGGACAGGAGCACGGCTACACCTTC

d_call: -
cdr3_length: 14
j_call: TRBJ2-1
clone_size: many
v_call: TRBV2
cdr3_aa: CASTSLDSYNEQFF
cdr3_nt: TGTGCCAGCACCAGTCTAGACTCTTACAATGAGCAGTTCTTC

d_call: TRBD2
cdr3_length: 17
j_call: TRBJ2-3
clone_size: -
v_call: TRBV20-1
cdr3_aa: CSALLSGGTSRTDTQYF
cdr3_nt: TGCAGTGCCCTCTTGAGCGGGGGGACTTCCCGCACAGATACGCAGTATTTT

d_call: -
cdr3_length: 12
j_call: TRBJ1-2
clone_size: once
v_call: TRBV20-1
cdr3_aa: CSARGRNYGYTF
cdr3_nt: TGCAGTGCTAGGGGCAGGAACTATGGCTACACCTTC

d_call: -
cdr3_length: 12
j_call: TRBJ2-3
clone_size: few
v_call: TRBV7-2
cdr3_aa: CASSLVGNTQYF
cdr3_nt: TGTGCCAGCAGCTTAGTTGGGAATACGCAGTATTTT

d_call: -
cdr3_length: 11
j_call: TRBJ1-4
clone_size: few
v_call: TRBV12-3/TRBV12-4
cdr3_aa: CASSPQGKLFF
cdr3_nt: TGTGCCAGCAGTCCCCAAGGAAAACTGTTTTTT

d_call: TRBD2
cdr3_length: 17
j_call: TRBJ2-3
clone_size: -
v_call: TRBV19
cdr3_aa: CASSISLTAGGTDTQYF
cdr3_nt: TGTGCCAGTAGTATATCCTTGACGGCGGGGGGCACAGATACGCAGTATTTT

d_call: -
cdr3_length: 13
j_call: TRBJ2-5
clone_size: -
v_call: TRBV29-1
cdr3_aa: CSGGQVPQETQYF
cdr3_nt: TGCAGCGGCGGGCAAGTCCCCCAAGAGACCCAGTACTTC

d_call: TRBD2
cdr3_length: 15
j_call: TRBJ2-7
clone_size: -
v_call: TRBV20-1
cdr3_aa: CSARALDSGAYEQYF
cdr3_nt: TGCAGTGCTAGGGCTCTGGATAGCGGGGCCTACGAGCAGTACTTC

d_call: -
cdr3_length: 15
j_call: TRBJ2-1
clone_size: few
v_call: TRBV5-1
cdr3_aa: CASATVRNGGAEQFF
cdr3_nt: TGCGCCAGCGCTACAGTCCGAAACGGGGGCGCTGAGCAGTTCTTC

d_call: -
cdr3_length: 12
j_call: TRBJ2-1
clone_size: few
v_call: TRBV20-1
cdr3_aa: CSARSQPNEQFF
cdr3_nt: TGCAGTGCTAGATCCCAGCCGAATGAGCAGTTCTTC

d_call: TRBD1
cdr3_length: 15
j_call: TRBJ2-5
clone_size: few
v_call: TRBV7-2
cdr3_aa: CASSLNRGLGETQYF
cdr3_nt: TGTGCCAGCAGCTTAAACAGGGGGCTAGGGGAGACCCAGTACTTC

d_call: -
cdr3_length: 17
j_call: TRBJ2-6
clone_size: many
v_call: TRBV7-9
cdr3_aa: CASSHSQDGSGANVLTF
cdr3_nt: TGTGCCAGCAGCCATAGCCAAGACGGCTCTGGGGCCAACGTCCTGACTTTC

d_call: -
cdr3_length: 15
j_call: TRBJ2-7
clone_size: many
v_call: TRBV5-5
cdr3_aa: CASSLDSSFLGEQYF
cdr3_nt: TGTGCCAGCAGCTTGGACAGTTCCTTCCTGGGCGAGCAGTACTTC

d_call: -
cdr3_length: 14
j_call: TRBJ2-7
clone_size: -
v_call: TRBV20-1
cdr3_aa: CSAKSALSAYEQYF
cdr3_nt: TGCAGTGCAAAATCCGCGCTGTCTGCCTACGAGCAGTACTTC

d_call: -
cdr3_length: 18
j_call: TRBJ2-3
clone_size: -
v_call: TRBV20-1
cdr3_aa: CSARLRSGFPTSTDTQYF
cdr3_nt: TGCAGTGCTAGACTTCGCAGTGGTTTTCCCACTAGCACAGATACGCAGTATTTT